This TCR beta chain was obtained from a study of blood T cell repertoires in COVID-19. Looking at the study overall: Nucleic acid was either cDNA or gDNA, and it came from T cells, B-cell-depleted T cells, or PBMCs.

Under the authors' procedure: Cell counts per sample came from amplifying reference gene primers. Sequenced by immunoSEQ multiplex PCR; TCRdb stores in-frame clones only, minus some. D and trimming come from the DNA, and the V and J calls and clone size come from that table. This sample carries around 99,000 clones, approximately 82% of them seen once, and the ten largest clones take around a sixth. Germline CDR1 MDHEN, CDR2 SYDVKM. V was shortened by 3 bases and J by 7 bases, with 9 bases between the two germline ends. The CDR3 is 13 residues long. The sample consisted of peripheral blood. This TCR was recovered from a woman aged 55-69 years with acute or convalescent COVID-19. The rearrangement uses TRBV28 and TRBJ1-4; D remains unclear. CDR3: CASSFPRGEKLFF. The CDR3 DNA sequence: TGTGCCAGCAGTTTTCCCAGAGGTGAAAAACTGTTTTTT.